This T cell receptor (beta chain) appears in the sequencing data of a study of OX40 agonist ivuxolimab in advanced cancers. Germline V gene sequence: CDR1 MNHEY, CDR2 SMNVEV (reference sequence). The ends lost 5 bases at V and 1 base at J; junction bases unmatched: 4. The CDR3 extends over 15 amino acids. This table comes from immunoSEQ multiplex PCR, and its TCRdb copy is limited to in-frame clones, with some not included. This sample has about 48,000 clones, with roughly 88% found just once. The chain links TRBV27 to TRBJ1-4, with TRBD1 identical over 7 bases. This material consisted of CD4+ or CD8+ T cells sorted from blood, taken in a trial of the OX40 agonist ivuxolimab. The receptor comes from an adult with an advanced solid tumor such as melanoma, head and neck, liver or kidney cancer. In nucleotides, the CDR3 is TGTGCCAGCAGTAGGGACAGCGGAACTAATGAAAAACTGTTTTTT. As protein: CASSRDSGTNEKLFF.